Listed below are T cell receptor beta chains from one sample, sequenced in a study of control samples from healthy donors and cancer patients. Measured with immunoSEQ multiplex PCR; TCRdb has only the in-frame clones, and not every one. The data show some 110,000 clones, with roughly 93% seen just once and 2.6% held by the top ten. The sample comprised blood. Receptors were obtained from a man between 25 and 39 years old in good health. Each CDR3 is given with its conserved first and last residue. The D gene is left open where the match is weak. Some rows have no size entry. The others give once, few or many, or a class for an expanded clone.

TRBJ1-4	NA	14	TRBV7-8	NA	TGTGCCAGCAGCTTACGGGGACGTAATGAAAAACTGTTTTTT	CASSLRGRNEKLFF
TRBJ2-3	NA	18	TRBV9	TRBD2	TGTGCCAGCAGCGTAGGGGCTAGCGGGGGCCTTAGCACAGATACGCAGTATTTT	CASSVGASGGLSTDTQYF
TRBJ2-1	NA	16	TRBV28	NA	TGTGCCAGTTGGGGGGCCGGGGGCGACTCCTACAATGAGCAGTTCTTC	CASWGAGGDSYNEQFF
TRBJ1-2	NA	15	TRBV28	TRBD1	TGTGCCAGCAGTTTGTCACAGGGGGCGCGTTATGGCTACACCTTC	CASSLSQGARYGYTF
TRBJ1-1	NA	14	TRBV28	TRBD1	TGTGCCAGCAGTCTACAGGGGAGGAACACTGAAGCTTTCTTT	CASSLQGRNTEAFF
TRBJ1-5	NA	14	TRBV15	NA	TGTGCCACCAGCAGACCCCAAGACAGACAGCCCCAGCATTTT	CATSRPQDRQPQHF
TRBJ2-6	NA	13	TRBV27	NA	TGTGCCAGCAGTCGAGGTGGGGCCAACGTCCTGACTTTC	CASSRGGANVLTF
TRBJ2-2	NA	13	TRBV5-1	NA	TGCGCCAGCAGCCGTCAGGCGACCGGGGAGCTGTTTTTT	CASSRQATGELFF
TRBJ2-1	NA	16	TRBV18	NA	TGTGCCAGCTCACCCCGGGACTCTAAACATTACAATGAGCAGTTCTTC	CASSPRDSKHYNEQFF
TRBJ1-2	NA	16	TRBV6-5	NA	TGTGCCAGCAGTTACTCGCGGGGGCGGGCTTACTATGGCTACACCTTC	CASSYSRGRAYYGYTF
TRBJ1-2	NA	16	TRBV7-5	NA	TGTGTCAGAAGCCCTGCGGGGGGCCGCCTTAACTATGGCTACACCTTC	CVRSPAGGRLNYGYTF
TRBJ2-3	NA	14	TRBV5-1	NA	TGCGCCAGCAGCTTGGGACAGAGCACAGATACGCAGTATTTT	CASSLGQSTDTQYF
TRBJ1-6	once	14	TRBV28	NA	TGTGCCAGCAGTCCCCCCTCTTATAATTCACCCCTCCACTTT	CASSPPSYNSPLHF
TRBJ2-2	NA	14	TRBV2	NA	TGTGCCAGCAGTGACAGGGCGGGCACCGGGGAGCTGTTTTTT	CASSDRAGTGELFF
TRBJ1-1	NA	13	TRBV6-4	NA	TGTGCCAGCAGTGACACTCCGAACACTGAAGCTTTCTTT	CASSDTPNTEAFF
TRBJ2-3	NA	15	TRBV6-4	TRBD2	TGTGCCAGCAGTGACGGGACTAGCGGCACAGATACGCAGTATTTT	CASSDGTSGTDTQYF
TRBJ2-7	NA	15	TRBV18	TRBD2	TGTGCCAGCTCACCGGTTGGGGGGGGGTCCTACGAGCAGTACTTC	CASSPVGGGSYEQYF
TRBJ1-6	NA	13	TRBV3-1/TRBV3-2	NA	TGTGCCAGCAGCCAAGATCCCGCCGCACCCCTCCACTTT	CASSQDPAAPLHF
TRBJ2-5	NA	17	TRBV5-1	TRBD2	TGCGCCAGCAGCCCCGGGACTAGCGGGGGGGACCAAGAGACCCAGTACTTC	CASSPGTSGGDQETQYF
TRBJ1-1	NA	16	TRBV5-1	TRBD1	TGCGCCAGCAGCTCCGACAGGGGCCGCCAAAACACTGAAGCTTTCTTT	CASSSDRGRQNTEAFF
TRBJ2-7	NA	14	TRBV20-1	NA	TGCAGTGCTAGTGAGTTAGCGGACAATTACGAGCAGTACTTC	CSASELADNYEQYF
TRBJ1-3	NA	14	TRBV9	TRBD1	TGTGCCAGCAGCCCACCACAGGGGCGAAACACCATATATTTT	CASSPPQGRNTIYF
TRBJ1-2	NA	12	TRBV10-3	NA	TGTGCCATCAGTGCGGGGGTATATGGCTACACCTTC	CAISAGVYGYTF